Shown below are 11 T cell receptor beta chains from a single sample sequenced in a study of T-cell memory formation after mild COVID-19. TCRdb passed the 5' RACE reads through MiXCR, listing each CDR3 protein once. Of tens of thousands of distinct CDR3 sequences listed, 6.6% are singletons. The sample was PBMCs or a T cell subset sorted from them (not recorded which). The receptors were gathered from an adult who had mild COVID-19 (a few samples of this study predate the infection). Cell type and time point are not known.

This chain joins TRBV6-6 and TRBJ1-1; D is undetermined. CDR3 length: 13 amino acids. Germline CDR1 and CDR2: MNHNY and SVGAGI (reference sequence). The V end was cut by 6 bases, the J end by 7 bases, with 15 bases between. CDR3 nucleotide sequence: TGTGCCAGCAGAACTGACGGAAGATATGAAGCTTTCTTT. Protein: CASRTDGRYEAFF.

This clonotype was seen a few times. The V call is TRBV5-6, the J call TRBJ1-1, with 7 bases aligning to TRBD1. Germline loops: CDR1 SGHDT, CDR2 YYEEEE. The V and J ends lost 0 bases and 1 base, in that order; junction bases with no gene match: 9. The CDR3 sequence is 17 residues long. CDR3 sequence: CASSLAGLRGSNTEAFF. CDR3 bases: TGTGCCAGCAGCTTGGCGGGGCTCAGGGGGTCGAACACTGAAGCTTTCTTT.

The chain carries TRBV2 and TRBJ1-5; D ambiguous. The V and J ends lost 2 bases and 0 bases respectively, with 8 bases between them. The germline V gene encodes CDR1 SNHLY and CDR2 FYNNEI. The CDR3 has 15 amino acids. CDR3 DNA: TGTGCCAGCAGTGAACAGTCTTATAGCAATCAGCCCCAGCATTTT. Translating it yields CASSEQSYSNQPQHF.

This clonotype was seen many times. The rearrangement uses TRBV12-3 or TRBV12-4 and TRBJ2-7, with D uncertain. V lost 5 bases, J lost 3 bases, and 14 bases lay in between. The CDR3 is 14 residues long. This CDR3 reads CASSRRAEYYEQYF. CDR3 in DNA: TGTGCCAGCAGTAGAAGGGCCGAGTACTACGAGCAGTACTTC.

Many counts were recorded for this clonotype. The genes are TRBV5-1 and TRBJ2-1; no definite D call. There are 12 residues in the CDR3. V lost 5 bases and J 7 bases, leaving 10 bases between the germline ends. Germline V gene lookup returns CDR1 SGHRS and CDR2 YFSETQ. The CDR3 region is CASSQVGNEQFF. Written as DNA, the CDR3 is TGCGCCAGCAGTCAGGTAGGGAATGAGCAGTTCTTC.

This sequence joins TRBV2 and TRBJ1-1, with D hard to call. The CDR3 contains 14 residues. Germline V gives CDR1 SNHLY, CDR2 FYNNEI. Trimming pared 6 bases from V and 2 bases from J, leaving 13 bases between. The CDR3 region has the DNA TGTGCCAGCAGGGAAACGGAGGTCAACACTGAAGCTTTCTTT. Amino acids: CASRETEVNTEAFF. The full variable domain, in which reference TRBV2 and TRBJ1-1 provide the parts outside the CDR3, is EPEVTQTPSHQVTQMGQEVILRCVPISNHLYFYWYRQILGQKVEFLVSFYNNEISEKSEIFDDQFSVERPDGSNFTLKIRSTKLEDSAMYFCASRETEVNTEAFFGQGTRLTVV.

At least ten counts were recorded for this clonotype. This sequence joins TRBV29-1 and TRBJ1-2; 9 nucleotides agree with TRBD1. The V segment lost 6 bases and the J segment 4 bases; nucleotides outside the gene matches: 6. The CDR3 runs 13 residues. Germline V gene lookup returns CDR1 SQVTM and CDR2 ANQGSEA. The CDR3 sequence is CSVKQTGGYGYTF. CDR3 coding DNA: TGCAGCGTCAAACAGACAGGGGGCTATGGCTACACCTTC.

The chain is built from TRBV5-1 and TRBJ2-5; D might be TRBD2 (6 bases). V shed 0 bases and J shed 2 bases, with 11 bases lying between them. The germline V gene encodes CDR1 SGHRS and CDR2 YFSETQ. The CDR3 length is 15 residues. The CDR3 nucleotides read TGCGCCAGCAGCTTGGGGTCGGGGAGGCAAGAGACCCAGTACTTC. Encoded protein: CASSLGSGRQETQYF.

This clonotype was counted at least ten times. The chain uses TRBV7-2 and TRBJ1-1; TRBD1 matches 7 bases. The CDR3 spans 16 residues. The V segment lost 0 bases and the J segment 6 bases; nucleotides outside the gene matches: 10. Looked up from germline, CDR1 is SGHTA and CDR2 is FQGNSA. The DNA for the CDR3 is TGTGCCAGCAGCTTAGCGCTAAGACAGGGTACGGCTGAAGCTTTCTTT. Translated, it gives CASSLALRQGTAEAFF.

This clonotype was seen repeatedly, ten times or more. The chain has TRBV30 and TRBJ2-3; tentative D call: TRBD1 (6 bases). CDR1 and CDR2 from the germline V gene are GTSNPN and SVGIG (reference sequence). With 0 bases removed from V and 3 bases from J, the gap between germline ends came to 10 bases. The CDR3 has 14 amino acids. CDR3 loop: CAWSVQGKTDTQYF. The CDR3 DNA is TGTGCCTGGAGTGTTCAGGGGAAGACAGATACGCAGTATTTT.

This clonotype was counted many times. The gene calls are TRBV12-3 or TRBV12-4 and TRBJ2-1; TRBD1 matches 7 bases. The trim removed 6 bases at V and 4 bases at J, leaving 12 bases unmatched. This CDR3 spans 16 amino acids. CDR3 in DNA: TGTGCCAGCAGCGGATTCCGGGACAGCGATTACAATGAGCAGTTCTTC. It encodes CASSGFRDSDYNEQFF.